These 22 T cell receptor beta chains share one sample of origin, sequenced in a study of blood T cells in healthy people across ages. A sample-barcoded 5' primer and a J-beta primer mix were used in a second PCR of roughly 6 to 11 cycles. TCRdb processed the 5' RACE reads anew with MiXCR; each CDR3 protein has one entry. The repertoire has about 720,000 distinct CDR3 sequences, around a fifth of them found once; the top ten carry around a fifth. The material sequenced was blood. These receptors were taken from a man in his 70s in good health.

This rearrangement joins TRBV15 to TRBJ1-1, with TRBD1 matching 8 bases. CDR3 length: 14 amino acids. The junction had 6 bases not matched to a gene; V was cut back by 5 bases and J by 4 bases. Germline loops: CDR1 LNHNV, CDR2 YYDKDF (reference sequence). The CDR3 protein is CATSFGTGATEAFF. DNA of the CDR3: TGTGCCACCAGCTTTGGGACAGGAGCCACTGAAGCTTTCTTT.

The chain recombines TRBV5-1 with TRBJ2-1; 8 bases are a match to TRBD2. V was clipped by 4 bases and J by 3 bases; unmatched bases: 9. CDR1 and CDR2 (germline): SGHRS, YFSETQ. The CDR3 is made up of 16 amino acids. CDR3 coding DNA: TGCGCCAGCAGCCCCCTCAGGCGGGGGGACTACAATGAGCAGTTCTTC. Its protein is CASSPLRRGDYNEQFF.

This clonotype was found a few times. The chain uses TRBV19 and TRBJ1-2; TRBD1 agrees at 10 bases. The V segment lost 5 bases and the J segment 4 bases; nucleotides outside the gene matches: 10. The CDR3 is 16 amino acids. CDR1 is LNHDA, CDR2 SQIVND, per germline (reference sequence). Here the CDR3 reads CASSPTPGQGSYGYTF. The CDR3 DNA follows: TGTGCCAGTAGTCCGACGCCGGGACAGGGGTCCTATGGCTACACCTTC.

The V and J genes are TRBV27 and TRBJ2-3; the D gene is possibly TRBD1 (6 bases). Trimming shortened V by 5 bases and J by 3 bases, and 15 bases separated the two germline ends. The CDR3 loop spans 15 amino acids. Germline loops: CDR1 MNHEY, CDR2 SMNVEV (reference sequence). The CDR3 region has the DNA TGTGCCAGCAGTCCTAGAGGAAGGGGGACAGATACGCAGTATTTT. This gives the protein CASSPRGRGTDTQYF.

In its sample, this clonotype was seen a few times. The chain couples TRBV4-3 to TRBJ2-1; D call uncertain. Deletions cut 3 bases from V and 2 bases from J, with 8 bases between. Looked up from germline, CDR1 is LGHNA and CDR2 is YSLEER. The CDR3 extends over 14 amino acids. This CDR3 reads CASSQGAPYNEQFF. As DNA, the CDR3 is TGCGCCAGCAGCCAGGGCGCACCCTACAATGAGCAGTTCTTC.

On this clonotype itself: It may be a read error: a sequence one base away is much more abundant. The V and J genes are TRBV12-3 or TRBV12-4 and TRBJ2-3; 10 bases are a match to TRBD2. CDR3 length equals 15 residues. As DNA, the CDR3 is TGTGCCAGCAGTTCACTAGCGGGGAGCACAGATGCGCAGTATTTT. This gives the protein CASSSLAGSTDAQYF.

J is TRBJ2-5 and V is TRBV5-1; D is tentatively TRBD1 or TRBD2 (5 bases each). The V gene's germline CDR1 is SGHRS and CDR2 YFSETQ. CDR3 size: 14 residues. The V and J ends lost 4 bases and 5 bases respectively, with 15 bases between them. The CDR3 DNA reads as TGCGCCAGCAGCCTGGGGGTTGATCGGGAGACCCAGTACTTC. It specifies CASSLGVDRETQYF. Using reference TRBV5-1 and TRBJ2-5 for the parts outside the CDR3, the full variable domain is KAGVTQTPRYLIKTRGQQVTLSCSPISGHRSVSWYQQTPGQGLQFLFEYFSETQRNKGNFPGRFSGRQFSNSRSEMNVSTLELGDSALYLCASSLGVDRETQYFGPGTRLLVL.

The chain links TRBV12-3 or TRBV12-4 to TRBJ2-5, with D uncertain. Trimming removed 5 bases from V and 5 bases from J, with 15 bases in between. This CDR3 region has 14 residues. The CDR3 spells CASSPRTQGETQYF. The CDR3 nucleotides are TGTGCCAGCAGTCCCCGAACCCAAGGGGAGACCCAGTACTTC.

As regards this clonotype: A read error may produce the germline difference seen at one junction end. This chain links TRBV20-1 with TRBJ2-1; tentative D call: TRBD2 (6 bases). The CDR3 loop spans 14 amino acids. Germline loops: CDR1 DFQATT, CDR2 SNEGSKA (reference sequence). The CDR3, as DNA: TGCAGTGCCCCGGGACTGGACTCCTACAATGAGCGGTTCTTC. Translating it yields CSAPGLDSYNERFF.

This clonotype occurred a few times. The CDR3 DNA reads TGCAGCGCCCCGGGGTCGGTGGAGACTGAAGCTTTCTTT. It encodes CSAPGSVETEAFF. The chain is built from TRBV20-1 and TRBJ1-1; D is unresolved. CDR1 and CDR2 from the germline V gene are DFQATT and SNEGSKA (reference sequence). CDR3 length: 13 amino acids.

This chain connects TRBV12-3 or TRBV12-4 to TRBJ2-3; 9 bases are shared with TRBD1. Trimming removed 5 bases from V and 6 bases from J; junction bases left unmatched: 12. This CDR3 comprises 16 residues. CDR3 region: CASSPKGQGSGDTQYF. Here the CDR3 DNA reads TGTGCCAGCAGTCCTAAAGGACAGGGGAGTGGGGATACGCAGTATTTT.

This clonotype occurred many times. This chain uses TRBV20-1 with TRBJ1-1, with D unclear. The CDR3 extends over 13 amino acids. V gave up 3 bases and J gave up 7 bases, with 15 bases separating them. Germline-derived CDR1 and CDR2 are DFQATT and SNEGSKA (reference sequence). The chain's CDR3 is CSASKGAVVEAFF. The CDR3 nucleotides are TGCAGTGCTAGCAAGGGAGCGGTGGTTGAAGCTTTCTTT.

This clonotype was seen more than once but under ten times. The chain joins TRBV7-6 to TRBJ2-2; D may match TRBD1 or TRBD2 (6 bases each). This CDR3 contains 17 residues. V was shortened by 6 bases and J by 0 bases, with 17 bases between the two germline ends. Germline V CDR1 and CDR2: SGHVS, FNYEAQ. The CDR3 loop is CASRLIPGAANTGELFF. The CDR3 DNA is TGTGCCAGCAGACTCATCCCGGGGGCAGCGAACACCGGGGAGCTGTTTTTT.

The chain uses TRBV6-6 and TRBJ1-4; 10 nucleotides align to TRBD1. Losses at the gene ends were 6 bases for V and 8 bases for J; bases not matched to a gene: 6. The CDR3 is 14 amino acids. The germline CDR1 and CDR2 sequences are MNHNY and SVGAGI (reference sequence). CDR3 in DNA: TGTGCCAGCAGCCGGGACAGGGGTGACGAAAAACTGTTTTTT. Amino acids: CASSRDRGDEKLFF.

The sample holds a few counts of this clonotype. The rearrangement uses TRBV7-9 and TRBJ2-5, with D perhaps matching TRBD1 or TRBD2 (5 bases each). This CDR3 has 17 amino acids. From germline, CDR1 is SEHNR and CDR2 FQNEAQ (reference sequence). V lost 0 bases to trimming and J lost 0 bases, with 14 bases between them. CDR3 sequence (DNA): TGTGCCAGCAGCTTAGCGATGGGACGTAGGTACCAAGAGACCCAGTACTTC. Translation gives CASSLAMGRRYQETQYF. The variable domain in full, with the rest retrieved from reference TRBV7-9 and TRBJ2-5, is DTGVSQNPRHKITKRGQNVTFRCDPISEHNRLYWYRQTLGQGPEFLTYFQNEAQLEKSRLLSDRFSAERPKGSFSTLEIQRTEQGDSAMYLCASSLAMGRRYQETQYFGPGTRLLVL.

This clonotype was counted a few times. This rearrangement joins TRBV25-1 to TRBJ1-3; a possible D gene is TRBD1 (5 bases). V was cut by 8 bases and J by 0 bases, with 11 bases left in between. Germline lookup yields CDR1 MGHDK and CDR2 SYGVNS. The CDR3 has 14 amino acids. The CDR3 protein is CASQRGGSGNTIYF. The CDR3, as DNA: TGTGCCAGCCAGAGGGGAGGCTCTGGAAACACCATATATTTT.

This clonotype was seen only a few times. The chain links TRBV7-2 to TRBJ2-1; D uncertain. Gene TRBJ2-5 matches the end of the DNA better, so the J call may be wrong. The CDR3 spans 11 residues. Per germline, CDR1 SGHTA and CDR2 FQGNSA. For the CDR3, the DNA is TGTGCCAGCTCTATGGTCGAGACCCAGTACTTC. The encoded protein is CASSMVETQYF.

Details on this clonotype: Its ends do not fully match the called genes, so a read error is possible. V gene TRBV12-3 or TRBV12-4 combines with J gene TRBJ2-5, with 10 bases identical to TRBD1. CDR3 length: 14 amino acids. The CDR3 loop is CASSPPGQGTHRFF. CDR3 sequence (DNA): TGTGCCAGCAGCCCTCCGGGACAGGGGACCCATCGGTTCTTC.

The chain combines TRBV6-4 with TRBJ2-6; TRBD2 matches 12 bases. This CDR3 has 19 amino acids. Germline V lookup: CDR1 MRHNA, CDR2 SNTAGT. V lost 4 bases, J lost 0 bases, and 7 bases stayed unmatched. Here the CDR3 DNA reads TGTGCCAGCAGTGCCTCAGGACTAGCGGGGCGCTCTGGGGCCAACGTCCTGACTTTC. The encoded protein is CASSASGLAGRSGANVLTF.

In its sample, this clonotype was seen a few times. V usage is TRBV30 and J usage is TRBJ2-5; D gene ambiguous. The CDR3 contains 11 residues. Germline V gene lookup returns CDR1 GTSNPN and CDR2 SVGIG (reference sequence). Trimming removed 2 bases at V and 2 bases at J, with 3 bases between. The CDR3 bases are TGTGCCTGGAGTAGACAAGAGACCCAGTACTTC. Its translation is CAWSRQETQYF.

The rearrangement joins TRBV20-1 to TRBJ2-1, with 10 positions matching TRBD2. Trimming at V came to 5 bases and at J to 0 bases, leaving 10 bases not matched to a gene. The CDR3 contains 17 residues. Germline lookup yields CDR1 DFQATT and CDR2 SNEGSKA (reference sequence). The CDR3 region has the DNA TGCAGTGCTCCTCATAGCGGGGGGAGGAGCTCCTACAATGAGCAGTTCTTC. Residues: CSAPHSGGRSSYNEQFF.

This clonotype has just a few counts. V gene TRBV12-1 combines with J gene TRBJ2-3; TRBD2, as called in the table, went unchecked against the DNA. TRBV12-1 is a pseudogene. CDR3 length equals 17 residues. The chain's CDR3 is CASSLGLAGELGDTQYF. CDR3 coding DNA: TGTGCCAGCAGCCTAGGACTAGCGGGAGAGCTGGGAGATACGCAGTATTTT.